The clone carrying this TCR beta chain has a handful of counts. Antigen unknown. Semi-nested PCR with Nested Universal Primer A followed constant-region reverse priming of full-length variable regions. From the 5' RACE reads, TCRdb called clonotypes with MiXCR, one entry per CDR3 protein. Seen here are about 62,000 distinct CDR3 sequences, 25% to 35% observed once, and the top ten hold around 2%. CD25-based Treg depletion was applied to purified naive CD4+ T cells. Whole-study results and caveats: Tumor Treg TCRs overlapped most with tumor naive CD4+ cells.

CDR3 length: 16 residues. The germline V gene has CDR1 SGHRS and CDR2 YFSETQ. V lost 3 bases, J lost 0 bases, and 14 bases lay in between. This TCR was recovered from a female donor with breast cancer. The sample taken for sequencing was tumor-infiltrating naive CD4+ T cells sorted from the breast tumor. As for subset: naive CD4+ T cells, CD4+CD45RA+CD25-. The V and J genes are TRBV5-1 and TRBJ2-3; D may be TRBD1 (7 bases). CDR3 loop: CASSSQGRTSTDTQYF. The CDR3 bases are TGCGCCAGCAGCTCACAGGGGAGGACTAGCACAGATACGCAGTATTTT.